These T cell receptor beta chains were read from a single sample in a study of T cell repertoires in cytomegalovirus infection. TCRdb reanalysed the reads using MiXCR and keeps one entry per CDR3 protein. The data hold approximately 500,000 distinct CDR3 sequences, with 16% observed a single time. The specimen was CD8+ T cells from PBMCs. The receptors were sampled from a human donor in good health (CMV status not recorded). Some clones in this sample may be carry-over from other donors' samples. CDR3s include the opening cysteine and the closing phenylalanine or tryptophan. The order of the fields is J gene, clone size, V gene, D gene, CDR3 protein, CDR3 DNA. A D gene is named only where the DNA matches it firmly. Clone size appears in some rows only: once, few, many, or a class for an expanded clone.

J gene: TRBJ2-7; clone size: many; V gene: TRBV6-5; D gene: NA; CDR3 protein: CASSYSEGEQYF; CDR3 DNA: TGTGCCAGCAGTTACTCCGAAGGGGAGCAGTACTTC
J gene: TRBJ1-1; clone size: many; V gene: TRBV7-8; D gene: NA; CDR3 protein: CASSTTGGDTEAFF; CDR3 DNA: TGTGCCAGCAGCACGACAGGAGGGGACACTGAAGCTTTCTTT
J gene: TRBJ1-5; clone size: many; V gene: TRBV7-8; D gene: NA; CDR3 protein: CASSPVIGNQPQHF; CDR3 DNA: TGTGCCAGCAGCCCGGTGATAGGCAATCAGCCCCAGCATTTT
J gene: TRBJ2-1; clone size: many; V gene: TRBV6-1; D gene: TRBD2; CDR3 protein: CASKGLAGVSYNEQFF; CDR3 DNA: TGTGCCAGCAAGGGACTAGCGGGAGTCTCCTACAATGAGCAGTTCTTC
J gene: TRBJ2-2; clone size: NA; V gene: TRBV27; D gene: TRBD2; CDR3 protein: CASSLKGLAFRGTGELFF; CDR3 DNA: TGTGCCAGCAGTTTGAAGGGACTAGCTTTTCGCGGCACCGGGGAGCTGTTTTTT
J gene: TRBJ1-1; clone size: few; V gene: TRBV19; D gene: NA; CDR3 protein: CASSLGRVGTEAFF; CDR3 DNA: TGTGCCAGTAGTTTGGGTAGGGTAGGCACTGAAGCTTTCTTT
J gene: TRBJ2-2; clone size: many; V gene: TRBV7-6; D gene: TRBD1; CDR3 protein: CASRTRDRDTGELFF; CDR3 DNA: TGTGCCAGCAGAACCCGGGACAGGGACACCGGGGAGCTGTTTTTT
J gene: TRBJ1-1; clone size: many; V gene: TRBV9; D gene: TRBD1; CDR3 protein: CASSQGGRVNTEAFF; CDR3 DNA: TGTGCCAGCAGTCAGGGGGGGCGGGTGAACACTGAAGCTTTCTTT
J gene: TRBJ2-2; clone size: many; V gene: TRBV7-9; D gene: TRBD1; CDR3 protein: CASSLTAGTGNTGELFF; CDR3 DNA: TGTGCCAGCAGCTTGACCGCCGGGACAGGGAACACCGGGGAGCTGTTTTTT
J gene: TRBJ2-7; clone size: once; V gene: TRBV10-3; D gene: TRBD2; CDR3 protein: CAISDEGSGINEQYF; CDR3 DNA: TGTGCCATCAGTGACGAAGGTAGCGGGATTAACGAGCAGTACTTC
J gene: TRBJ1-5; clone size: many; V gene: TRBV12-3/TRBV12-4; D gene: NA; CDR3 protein: CASSPPPPSGRHQPQHF; CDR3 DNA: TGTGCCAGCAGTCCGCCTCCCCCCTCAGGGAGGCATCAGCCCCAGCATTTT
J gene: TRBJ2-1; clone size: many; V gene: TRBV7-9; D gene: TRBD1; CDR3 protein: CASSSGGWGNEQFF; CDR3 DNA: TGTGCCAGCAGCTCAGGGGGATGGGGCAATGAGCAGTTCTTC
J gene: TRBJ1-1; clone size: NA; V gene: TRBV4-2; D gene: NA; CDR3 protein: CASSQGGKTEAFF; CDR3 DNA: TGTGCCAGCAGCCAAGGGGGTAAGACTGAAGCTTTCTTT
J gene: TRBJ1-2; clone size: few; V gene: TRBV10-3; D gene: NA; CDR3 protein: CAISESEGRDYGYTF; CDR3 DNA: TGTGCCATCAGTGAGTCGGAGGGGAGAGACTATGGCTACACCTTC
J gene: TRBJ2-1; clone size: few; V gene: TRBV20-1; D gene: NA; CDR3 protein: CSASRLDNEQFF; CDR3 DNA: TGCAGTGCTAGTAGACTGGATAATGAGCAGTTCTTC
J gene: TRBJ2-2; clone size: few; V gene: TRBV7-9; D gene: NA; CDR3 protein: CAPTGTGELFF; CDR3 DNA: TGTGCCCCCACGGGAACCGGGGAGCTGTTTTTT
J gene: TRBJ2-3; clone size: NA; V gene: TRBV27; D gene: TRBD1; CDR3 protein: CASSLSSRDRVTDTQYF; CDR3 DNA: TGTGCCAGCAGTTTATCGAGTCGTGACAGGGTCACAGATACGCAGTATTTT
J gene: TRBJ2-1; clone size: NA; V gene: TRBV4-2; D gene: TRBD2; CDR3 protein: CARSQDSSSGGNNETFF; CDR3 DNA: TGTGCCAGAAGCCAAGATTCCTCTAGCGGGGGAAACAATGAGACGTTCTTC
J gene: TRBJ1-5; clone size: few; V gene: TRBV20-1; D gene: NA; CDR3 protein: CSARDRSASNQPQHF; CDR3 DNA: TGCAGTGCTAGAGATCGCAGCGCGAGCAATCAGCCCCAGCATTTT
J gene: TRBJ2-7; clone size: NA; V gene: TRBV5-1; D gene: TRBD2; CDR3 protein: CASSLPREGRNEQYF; CDR3 DNA: TGCGCCAGCAGCCTCCCCCGGGAGGGTAGGAACGAGCAGTACTTC
J gene: TRBJ2-5; clone size: few; V gene: TRBV6-5; D gene: NA; CDR3 protein: CASSYDGGPIQETQYF; CDR3 DNA: TGTGCCAGCAGTTACGATGGTGGTCCGATCCAAGAGACCCAGTACTTC
J gene: TRBJ1-1; clone size: many; V gene: TRBV7-6; D gene: NA; CDR3 protein: CASSLLGKGTEAFF; CDR3 DNA: TGTGCCAGCAGCTTACTTGGGAAGGGCACTGAAGCTTTCTTT
J gene: TRBJ2-7; clone size: many; V gene: TRBV12-3/TRBV12-4; D gene: TRBD2; CDR3 protein: CASSSPGGAYEQYF; CDR3 DNA: TGTGCCAGCAGTTCGCCGGGGGGGGCTTACGAGCAGTACTTC
J gene: TRBJ2-1; clone size: NA; V gene: TRBV3-1; D gene: NA; CDR3 protein: CASSDPPGGEQFF; CDR3 DNA: TGTGCCAGCAGCGATCCCCCCGGGGGAGAGCAGTTCTTC
J gene: TRBJ2-2; clone size: NA; V gene: TRBV28; D gene: NA; CDR3 protein: CANSLIGITGELFF; CDR3 DNA: TGTGCCAACAGTTTAATAGGGATCACCGGGGAGCTGTTTTTT
J gene: TRBJ2-3; clone size: NA; V gene: TRBV3-1; D gene: NA; CDR3 protein: CASSQDGLVGATDTQYF; CDR3 DNA: TGTGCCAGCAGCCAAGATGGGCTAGTGGGGGCCACAGATACGCAGTATTTT
J gene: TRBJ1-2; clone size: NA; V gene: TRBV10-3; D gene: TRBD1; CDR3 protein: CAISESSGGGYTF; CDR3 DNA: TGTGCCATCAGTGAGTCATCAGGGGGCGGCTACACCTTC
J gene: TRBJ2-7; clone size: NA; V gene: TRBV4-2; D gene: TRBD1; CDR3 protein: CASSTDRDEQYF; CDR3 DNA: TGTGCCAGCAGTACGGACAGGGACGAGCAGTACTTC
J gene: TRBJ1-1; clone size: few; V gene: TRBV11-2; D gene: NA; CDR3 protein: CASNERGYTEAFF; CDR3 DNA: TGTGCCAGCAACGAGAGGGGCTACACTGAAGCTTTCTTT
J gene: TRBJ2-1; clone size: NA; V gene: TRBV29-1; D gene: TRBD2; CDR3 protein: CSVEEGTTRPAEQFF; CDR3 DNA: TGCAGCGTTGAAGAGGGGACTACCCGACCGGCTGAGCAGTTCTTC
J gene: TRBJ2-3; clone size: NA; V gene: TRBV7-3; D gene: NA; CDR3 protein: CASSLAITDTQYF; CDR3 DNA: TGTGCCAGCAGCTTAGCTATAACAGATACGCAGTATTTT
J gene: TRBJ2-1; clone size: few; V gene: TRBV27; D gene: TRBD1; CDR3 protein: CASSSPRDRVTYNEQFF; CDR3 DNA: TGTGCCAGCAGTTCACCCCGGGACAGGGTAACCTACAATGAGCAGTTCTTC
J gene: TRBJ2-1; clone size: many; V gene: TRBV11-3; D gene: NA; CDR3 protein: CASSLRLLRNEQFF; CDR3 DNA: TGTGCCAGCAGCCTTCGACTCCTTCGGAATGAGCAGTTCTTC
J gene: TRBJ2-7; clone size: many; V gene: TRBV11-2; D gene: NA; CDR3 protein: CASSLKGYEQYF; CDR3 DNA: TGTGCCAGCAGCTTAAAGGGTTACGAGCAGTACTTC
J gene: TRBJ2-7; clone size: many; V gene: TRBV19; D gene: NA; CDR3 protein: CASSPTGGVEQYF; CDR3 DNA: TGTGCCAGTAGTCCCACCGGAGGGGTCGAGCAGTACTTC
J gene: TRBJ2-7; clone size: many; V gene: TRBV7-9; D gene: NA; CDR3 protein: CASSNQGDEQYF; CDR3 DNA: TGTGCCAGCAGCAACCAGGGAGACGAGCAGTACTTC
J gene: TRBJ1-2; clone size: many; V gene: TRBV11-2; D gene: TRBD1; CDR3 protein: CASSLAFRGQGRVSVSYTF; CDR3 DNA: TGTGCCAGCAGCTTAGCGTTTCGGGGACAGGGGCGGGTCTCAGTGAGCTACACCTTC
J gene: TRBJ2-2; clone size: many; V gene: TRBV7-9; D gene: TRBD1; CDR3 protein: CASNLRTGVNTGELFF; CDR3 DNA: TGTGCCAGCAACTTAAGGACAGGCGTCAACACCGGGGAGCTGTTTTTT
J gene: TRBJ1-1; clone size: many; V gene: TRBV7-8; D gene: TRBD1; CDR3 protein: CASSPKGAGEAFF; CDR3 DNA: TGTGCCAGCAGCCCCAAGGGGGCAGGTGAAGCTTTCTTT
J gene: TRBJ2-7; clone size: NA; V gene: TRBV27; D gene: NA; CDR3 protein: CASSLSIGSNYEQYF; CDR3 DNA: TGTGCCAGCAGTTTATCGATCGGGTCTAACTACGAGCAGTACTTC
J gene: TRBJ2-5; clone size: few; V gene: TRBV27; D gene: TRBD2; CDR3 protein: CASSLRLAGPVETQYF; CDR3 DNA: TGTGCCAGCAGCCTAAGACTAGCGGGACCCGTAGAGACCCAGTACTTC
J gene: TRBJ2-1; clone size: NA; V gene: TRBV27; D gene: NA; CDR3 protein: CASSFGDWNEQFF; CDR3 DNA: TGTGCCAGCAGTTTTGGCGATTGGAATGAGCAGTTCTTC
J gene: TRBJ2-7; clone size: many; V gene: TRBV28; D gene: NA; CDR3 protein: CASSNQGFEFLYEQYF; CDR3 DNA: TGTGCCAGCAGTAATCAGGGTTTCGAGTTCCTCTACGAGCAGTACTTC
J gene: TRBJ1-1; clone size: NA; V gene: TRBV4-1; D gene: NA; CDR3 protein: CASSDSSTEAFF; CDR3 DNA: TGCGCCAGCAGTGACAGCTCCACTGAAGCTTTCTTT
J gene: TRBJ2-2; clone size: many; V gene: TRBV19; D gene: TRBD1; CDR3 protein: CASTGTVLVSNTGELFF; CDR3 DNA: TGTGCCAGTACCGGGACAGTTCTAGTCTCGAACACCGGGGAGCTGTTTTTT
J gene: TRBJ1-2; clone size: few; V gene: TRBV6-5; D gene: TRBD1; CDR3 protein: CATVTDRGHYGYTF; CDR3 DNA: TGTGCCACCGTAACTGACAGGGGACACTATGGCTACACCTTC
J gene: TRBJ2-7; clone size: many; V gene: TRBV12-3/TRBV12-4; D gene: TRBD1; CDR3 protein: CASRPARDRDSYEQYF; CDR3 DNA: TGTGCCAGCAGACCTGCCCGGGACAGGGATTCCTACGAGCAGTACTTC
J gene: TRBJ2-5; clone size: NA; V gene: TRBV2; D gene: NA; CDR3 protein: CASREGVETQYF; CDR3 DNA: TGTGCCAGCAGGGAGGGAGTGGAGACCCAGTACTTC